The present TCR beta chain was sequenced within a study of regulatory T cells in long-lasting Graves disease. HTBI primers from iRepertoire and Arm-PCR of CDR3 regions yielded the TCR beta libraries. TCRdb called the multiplex PCR reads again in MiXCR, with one record for every CDR3 protein. The sample contains about 210,000 distinct CDR3 sequences, roughly 19% of which appear only once. Time point specified: newly diagnosed GD, antithyroid drugs for less than 3 months. Following extraction of RNA from PBMCs, that RNA was used to make the TCR library. This clonotype was found many times. V dropped 1 base and J dropped 9 bases, with 16 bases sitting between them. The CDR3 contains 15 residues. CDR1 is LNHNV, CDR2 YYDKDF, per germline (reference sequence). In addition, the sample was reused for a study of T cells in Graves' hyperthyroidism and ophthalmopathy.

Sequenced here: peripheral blood mononuclear cells (PBMCs), sampled at new diagnosis, from a patient treated with antithyroid drugs. This clonotype was sampled from a woman in her twenties or thirties with Graves disease. V is TRBV15 and J is TRBJ2-4; D possibly matches TRBD1 or TRBD2 (7 bases each). The CDR3 loop is CATSRVQGGGFIQYF. The CDR3 DNA is TGTGCCACCAGCAGAGTCCAGGGGGGGGGCTTCATTCAGTACTTC.